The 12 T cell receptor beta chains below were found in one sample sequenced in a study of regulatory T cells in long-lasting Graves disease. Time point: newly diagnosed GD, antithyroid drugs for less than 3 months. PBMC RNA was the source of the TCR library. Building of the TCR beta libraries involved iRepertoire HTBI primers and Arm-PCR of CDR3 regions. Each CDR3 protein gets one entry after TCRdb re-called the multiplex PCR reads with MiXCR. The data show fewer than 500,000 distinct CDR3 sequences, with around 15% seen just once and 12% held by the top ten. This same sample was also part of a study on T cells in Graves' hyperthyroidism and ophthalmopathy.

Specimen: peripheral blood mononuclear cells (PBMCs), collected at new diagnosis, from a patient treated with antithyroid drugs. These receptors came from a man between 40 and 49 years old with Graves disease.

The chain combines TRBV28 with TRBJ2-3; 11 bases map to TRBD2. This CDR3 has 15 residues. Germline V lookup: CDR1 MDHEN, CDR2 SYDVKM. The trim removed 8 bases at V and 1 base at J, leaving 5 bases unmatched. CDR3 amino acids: CASELGLAGTDTQYF. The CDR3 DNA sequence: TGTGCCAGCGAATTGGGACTAGCGGGCACAGATACGCAGTATTTT.

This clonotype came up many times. The CDR3 sequence is CASSRLTGDNTGELFF. DNA for the CDR3: TGTGCCAGCAGCCGGCTGACAGGGGATAACACCGGGGAGCTGTTTTTT. The chain joins TRBV27 to TRBJ2-2; 8 bases agree with TRBD1. Germline CDR1 is MNHEY and CDR2 is SMNVEV (reference sequence). The CDR3 has 16 residues. The junction had 8 bases not matched to a gene; V was cut back by 6 bases and J by 2 bases.

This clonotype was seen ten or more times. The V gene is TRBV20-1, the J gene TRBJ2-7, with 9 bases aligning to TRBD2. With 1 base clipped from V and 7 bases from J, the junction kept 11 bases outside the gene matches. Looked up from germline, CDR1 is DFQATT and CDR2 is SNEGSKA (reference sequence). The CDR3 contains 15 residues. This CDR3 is CSARVASGALLEQYF. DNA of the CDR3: TGCAGTGCTAGAGTAGCTAGCGGGGCCCTCCTGGAGCAGTACTTC.

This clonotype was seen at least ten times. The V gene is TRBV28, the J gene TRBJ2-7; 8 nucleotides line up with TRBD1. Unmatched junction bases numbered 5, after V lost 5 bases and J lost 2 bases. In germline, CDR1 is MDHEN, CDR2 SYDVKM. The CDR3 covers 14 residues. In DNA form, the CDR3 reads TGTGCCAGCAGTCACAGGGGGATCGCCTACGAGCAGTACTTC. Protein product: CASSHRGIAYEQYF.

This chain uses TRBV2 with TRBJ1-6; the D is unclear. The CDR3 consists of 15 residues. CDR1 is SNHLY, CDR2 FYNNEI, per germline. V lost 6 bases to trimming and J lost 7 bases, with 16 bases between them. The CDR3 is CASSQAGFENSPLHF. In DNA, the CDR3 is TGTGCCAGCAGCCAGGCGGGTTTCGAGAATTCACCCCTCCACTTT. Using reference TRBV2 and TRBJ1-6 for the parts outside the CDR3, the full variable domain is EPEVTQTPSHQVTQMGQEVILRCVPISNHLYFYWYRQILGQKVEFLVSFYNNEISEKSEIFDDQFSVERPDGSNFTLKIRSTKLEDSAMYFCASSQAGFENSPLHFGNGTRLTVT.

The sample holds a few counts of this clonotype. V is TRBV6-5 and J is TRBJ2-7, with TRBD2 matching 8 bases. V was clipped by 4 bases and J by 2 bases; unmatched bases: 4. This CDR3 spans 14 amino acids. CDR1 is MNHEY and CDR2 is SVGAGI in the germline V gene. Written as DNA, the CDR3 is TGTGCCAGCAGTTCCAGCGGGAGCCCCTACGAGCAGTACTTC. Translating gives CASSSSGSPYEQYF.

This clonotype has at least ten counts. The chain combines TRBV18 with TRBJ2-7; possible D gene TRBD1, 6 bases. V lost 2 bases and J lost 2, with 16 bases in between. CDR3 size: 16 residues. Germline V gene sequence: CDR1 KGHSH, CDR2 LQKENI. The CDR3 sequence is CASSPAAGVQPYEQYF. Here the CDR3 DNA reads TGTGCCAGCTCACCAGCCGCAGGGGTTCAGCCCTACGAGCAGTACTTC.

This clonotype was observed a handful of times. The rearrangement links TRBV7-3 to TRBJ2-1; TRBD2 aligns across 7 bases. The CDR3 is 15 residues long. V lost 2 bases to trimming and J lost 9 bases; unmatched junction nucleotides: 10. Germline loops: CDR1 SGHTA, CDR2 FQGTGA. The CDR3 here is CASSLESGAPGEQFF. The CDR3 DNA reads TGTGCCAGCAGCTTAGAGAGCGGGGCCCCCGGTGAGCAGTTCTTC.

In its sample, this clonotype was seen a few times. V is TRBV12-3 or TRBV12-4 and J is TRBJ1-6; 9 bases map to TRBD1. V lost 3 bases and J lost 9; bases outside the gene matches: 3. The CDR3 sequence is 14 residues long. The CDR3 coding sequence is TGTGCCAGCAGTTTCGGGACAGGGTTTTCACCCCTCCACTTT. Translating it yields CASSFGTGFSPLHF.

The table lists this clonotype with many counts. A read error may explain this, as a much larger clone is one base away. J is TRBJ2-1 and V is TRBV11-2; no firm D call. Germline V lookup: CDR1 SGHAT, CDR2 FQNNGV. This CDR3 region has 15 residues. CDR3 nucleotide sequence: TGTGCCAGCAGCTTAACCCAGAACCCTTACAGTGAGCAGTTCTTC. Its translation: CASSLTQNPYSEQFF.

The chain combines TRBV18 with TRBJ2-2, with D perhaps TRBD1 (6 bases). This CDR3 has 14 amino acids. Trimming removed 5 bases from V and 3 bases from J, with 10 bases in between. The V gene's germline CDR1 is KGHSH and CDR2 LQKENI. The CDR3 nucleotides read TGTGCCAGCTCAGGACAGAGCGACACCGGGGAGCTGTTTTTT. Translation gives CASSGQSDTGELFF.

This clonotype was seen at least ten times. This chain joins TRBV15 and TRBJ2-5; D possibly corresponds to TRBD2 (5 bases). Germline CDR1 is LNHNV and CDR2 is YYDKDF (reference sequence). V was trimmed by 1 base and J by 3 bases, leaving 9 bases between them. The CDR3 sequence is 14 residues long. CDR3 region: CATSRVRAEETQYF. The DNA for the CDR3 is TGTGCCACCAGCAGAGTAAGAGCGGAAGAGACCCAGTACTTC.